This TCR beta chain was sequenced during a study of beta chain features in type 1 diabetes (dated by TCRdb to the late 2010s). Background on the whole study: Patients and healthy donors did not differ in mean age, gender distribution, total cell number or subset yield. Regulatory and stem cell-like memory subsets were isolated from only 8 patients and roughly eight healthy donors, whereas naive and central memory subsets came from all 28 donors. Across all samples, some 99 million sorted cells were examined, and cell number per subset correlated strongly with RNA yield. The study compared the TCRB repertoires of sorted circulating CD4+ T cell subsets in recently diagnosed type 1 diabetes patients with those in matched healthy donors. Results and caveats for the whole study, not just this receptor: PCR might favor shorter templates, but patient and control samples were amplified and corrected together, so any skew would affect both groups equally. Because small numbers of individuals were included in the HLA sub-analyses, any influence of HLA type on TCRB rearrangement was left unresolved. At VDJ recombination sites, type 1 diabetes patients had fewer insertions and more deleted nucleotides, which implies abnormalities in thymic rearrangement. Because cDNA was sequenced instead of genomic DNA, activated cells with high expression could be over-represented, although the groups did not differ in activation or CD3 levels. Naive, central memory and regulatory TCRB repertoires appeared to be more alike among patients than among healthy donors. In all four CD4+ subsets, TCRB CDR3 length was moderately but significantly shorter in type 1 diabetes patients.

CDR1 and CDR2, per the germline V gene, are SGHRS and YFSETQ. The CDR3 measures 14 amino acids from cysteine to phenylalanine. CDR3 DNA only is kept here, 42 bases in frame from base 1. V is shortened by 5 bases, J by 0 bases, and the region joining them spans 9 bases. All of the isolated RNA was reverse transcribed with the High Capacity cDNA Reverse Transcription Kit, so expressed TCRB transcripts were sequenced. Deep immunoSEQ sequencing was performed on naive, central memory and regulatory T cell samples, with an average of around 3.4 million total reads per sample. Sorted cells were lysed in RLT buffer, and RNA was extracted using DNase-treated RNeasy Micro or Mini kits according to cell number. To prevent cross-contamination, each cell subset was processed individually, whereas patient and healthy donor samples were processed jointly. TCRB sequences were amplified from cDNA with the immunoSEQ multiplex PCR, producing 87-bp fragments spanning the CDR3 region. Sequencing of the amplicons was done on the Illumina HiSeq platform. The original methods were these. PCR bias was computationally corrected using synthetic template baselines, reads within Hamming distance 2 were collapsed, and singletons that could not be merged were discarded. Reads were aligned against IMGT to assign V, D and J genes, CDR3 length and insertions or deletions at six rearrangement sites. Within each subset, clonotype counts were normalized to sorted cell number, after which true diversity and Gini coefficients were computed with the tcR R package. The overlap coefficient, calculated on TCRB nucleotide sequences, was used to quantify repertoire sharing. Out-of-frame TCRB sequences from naive cells were analyzed to stand in for the pre-selection repertoire. TCRdb took this table from immuneACCESS and kept in-frame rearrangements with V and J called. Such tables lack part of the clones; where checked against another copy, unresolved V genes explain under half of the gap, and the rest is unexplained. V, J and clone size are taken as reported in that table, and D and trimming were inferred from the DNA itself. Here the sample has under 850,000 clones; around an eighth occur a single time. The ten top clones hold less than 0.025% of the sample.

For this clone: The target of this receptor is not known. No much larger clone is present one base from it, and per-base qualities are unavailable.

Each donor gave one peripheral blood draw, averaging approximately 120 mL, which was collected into heparinised tubes. A BD FACSAria II and a panel including CD45RO, CCR7, CD25, CD127, CD95 and CD27 were used to sort naive, central memory, regulatory and stem cell-like memory CD4+ T cells. Purity was above 95% for every sorted population. PBMCs were isolated right away by Lymphoprep density gradient centrifugation and were stained directly, without culture. So that batch effects would be minimized, each experiment stained and sorted samples in pairs, pairing one healthy donor with one patient. The sample comprised naive CD4+ T cells from blood. The meaning of the sample's cell subset or site label: true naive CD4+ T cells. This receptor was identified in a man younger than 35 with type 1 diabetes. The rearranged chain carries TRBV5-1 and TRBJ2-1, with no confident D gene call. The DNA sequence is as follows: TGCGCCAGCAGGCTGGAGAGCTCCTACAATGAGCAGTTCTTC. Its coded protein is CASRLESSYNEQFF.